The T cell receptor beta chain under discussion was sequenced for a study of T cell changes during pregnancy in multiple sclerosis. The sample holds a few counts of this clone. One end of the junction is discordant with germline, which a read error may explain. Profiled with immunoSEQ multiplex PCR; TCRdb holds only in-frame clones, not every one. Of 40,000 or so clones in the sample, approximately 91% were seen once. Germline lookup yields CDR1 SEHNR and CDR2 FQNEAQ (reference sequence). The CDR3 loop spans 14 amino acids. The clonotype was recovered from a female donor with multiple sclerosis, enrolled in a pregnancy study. The chain carries TRBV7-9 and TRBJ2-1; 12 bases fit TRBD2. The material sequenced was CD8+ T cells from peripheral blood mononuclear cells, taken after pregnancy. The CDR3 bases are TGTGCCAGCAGCCTAGCGGGAGGGTACAATGAGCAGTTCTTC. Translation: CASSLAGGYNEQFF. Full variable domain (rest looked up from reference TRBV7-9 and TRBJ2-1): DTGVSQNPRHKITKRGQNVTFRCDPISEHNRLYWYRQTLGQGPEFLTYFQNEAQLEKSRLLSDRFSAERPKGSFSTLEIQRTEQGDSAMYLCASSLAGGYNEQFFGPGTRLTVL.